The rows below give T cell receptor beta chains drawn from one sample of a study of blood T cells in healthy people across ages. TCRdb redid the calling of the 5' RACE reads with MiXCR, one entry per CDR3 protein. The repertoire includes 450,000 to 700,000 distinct CDR3 sequences, 27% of them detected once, and about 18% sits in the top ten. Sequenced: blood. Every receptor here comes from a woman in her sixties or seventies in good health. CDR3s include the opening cysteine and the closing phenylalanine or tryptophan. The D gene is left open where the match is weak. Some rows have no size entry. The others give once, few or many, or a class for an expanded clone.

d_gene,j_gene,abundance,v_gene,CDR3nt,CDR3aa
TRBD2,TRBJ2-5,-,TRBV20-1,TGCAGTGCCGCGGCGGGGGACGCAGCTTCCCAGTACTTC,CSAAAGDAASQYF
TRBD1,TRBJ2-7,-,TRBV7-2,TGTGCCAGCAGCCCGGGACAGAATCTCTACGAGCAGTACTTC,CASSPGQNLYEQYF
-,TRBJ2-5,-,TRBV5-1,TGCGCCAGCAGCCCTGTAGAGGGGACCCTCCAAGAGACCCAGTACTTC,CASSPVEGTLQETQYF
TRBD1,TRBJ2-7,few,TRBV2,TGTGCCAGCAGTGTTTTCCCAAACGTACCGGGACAGGGGGCCTACGAGCAGTACTTC,CASSVFPNVPGQGAYEQYF
-,TRBJ2-5,few,TRBV2,TGTGCCAGCACCGGAACTCTAGCGCACGAGACCCAGTACTTC,CASTGTLAHETQYF
-,TRBJ2-7,-,TRBV9,TGTGCCAGCAGCGTAGTAGGGGAACCATACGAGCAGTACTTC,CASSVVGEPYEQYF
-,TRBJ1-4,-,TRBV6-2/TRBV6-3,TGTGCCAGCAGTCCTCCCGGGACCCTCGGTGAAAAACTGTTTTTT,CASSPPGTLGEKLFF
-,TRBJ2-5,few,TRBV20-1,TGCAGTGCTAGGCGAAGTAGCGCCGTTGGGACCCAGTACTTC,CSARRSSAVGTQYF
-,TRBJ2-7,-,TRBV20-1,TGCAGTGCTAGAGATAGCGCAGGGGCTTCGTCCTACGAGCAGTACTTC,CSARDSAGASSYEQYF
TRBD2,TRBJ2-1,-,TRBV7-2,TGTGCCAGCAGCTCCGCACTAGCGGGAAGCTCCTACAATGAGCAGTTCTTC,CASSSALAGSSYNEQFF
-,TRBJ2-3,few,TRBV20-1,TGCAGTGTTCGCCAGGGGCGGGGGAGCACAGATACGCAGTATTTT,CSVRQGRGSTDTQYF
TRBD1,TRBJ2-5,few,TRBV12-3/TRBV12-4,TGTGCCAGCAGTTCAGACCGGGACAGGGGGGATGAGACCCAGTACTTC,CASSSDRDRGDETQYF
-,TRBJ2-1,-,TRBV21-1,-,CASSYPCRHEQFF
-,TRBJ1-2,-,TRBV12-3/TRBV12-4,TGTGCCAGCAGCGAAGCGGGTACGATCTATGGCTACACCTTC,CASSEAGTIYGYTF
TRBD1,TRBJ2-3,-,TRBV5-1,TGCGCCAGCAGCTCCTTCTCGACAGGGAGCACAGATACGCAGTATTTT,CASSSFSTGSTDTQYF
-,TRBJ1-2,many,TRBV20-1,TGCAGTGCTAGCCCCCAGGGTGGCTATGGCTACACCTTC,CSASPQGGYGYTF
-,TRBJ2-5,few,TRBV6-2/TRBV6-3,TGTGCCAGCAGATTACGGGGCAGTCGCGGCGAGACCCAGTACTTC,CASRLRGSRGETQYF
-,TRBJ2-2,many,TRBV12-3/TRBV12-4,TGTGCCAGCAGACGCACGTCAACGAACACCGGGGAGCTGTTTTTT,CASRRTSTNTGELFF
TRBD1,TRBJ1-5,-,TRBV6-5,TGTGCCAGCAGTTACTCGAGGTCTGGGGCAGGGGGAAATCAGCCCCAGCATTTT,CASSYSRSGAGGNQPQHF
-,TRBJ1-1,few,TRBV29-1,TGCAGCGTCGAGGGTACGTCTTTCTTT,CSVEGTSFF
-,TRBJ2-5,-,TRBV7-2,TGTGCCAGCAGCCTATACGGGTATGGAGAGACCCAGTACTTC,CASSLYGYGETQYF
-,TRBJ2-1,-,TRBV7-8,TGTGCCAGCAGCTTACGGTTATCCTACAATGAGCAGTTCTTC,CASSLRLSYNEQFF
TRBD1,TRBJ2-7,-,TRBV5-1,TGCGCCAGCAGCTCCGGCGGGACAGGGGGCCTCTACGAGCAGTACTTC,CASSSGGTGGLYEQYF
-,TRBJ1-1,-,TRBV29-1,TGCAGCGCACACCTGAACACTGAAGCTTTCTTT,CSAHLNTEAFF
TRBD2,TRBJ2-5,-,TRBV27,TGTGCCAGCGGGGGCAGGACTAGCGGGATTCAAGAGACCCAGTACTTC,CASGGRTSGIQETQYF
TRBD2,TRBJ2-5,-,TRBV7-3,TGTGCCAGCAGCTTAAGTACTAGCGGGTGGCAAGAGACCCAGTACTTC,CASSLSTSGWQETQYF
-,TRBJ2-7,few,TRBV20-1,TGCAGTGTTAGATGGCAGGGGCTCTACGAGCAGTACTTC,CSVRWQGLYEQYF
-,TRBJ1-3,few,TRBV4-1,TGCGCCAGCAGCCAGCCGACAGTAACCCCCGGAAACACCATGTATTTT,CASSQPTVTPGNTMYF
-,TRBJ2-1,few,TRBV5-1,TGCGCCACCACACGGGACGGAAACAATGAGCAGTTCTTC,CATTRDGNNEQFF
-,TRBJ1-1,few,TRBV30,TGTGCCTGGAGTTTATATTGGGGGGGCACGAACACTGAAGCTTTCTTT,CAWSLYWGGTNTEAFF
TRBD1,TRBJ2-7,-,TRBV3-1,TGTGCCAGCACCACAACCGGACAGGGGTTAGAGCAGTACTTC,CASTTTGQGLEQYF
TRBD2,TRBJ2-2,-,TRBV20-1,TGCAGTGCTAGAATAGCGGGGGCCCTAAACACCGGGGGGCTGTTTTTT,CSARIAGALNTGGLFF
TRBD2,TRBJ2-5,few,TRBV20-1,TGCAGTGCTTCCCGGGGTAGCGGGCAAGAGACCCAGTACTTC,CSASRGSGQETQYF
-,TRBJ1-5,few,TRBV29-1,TGCAGCGCTGCGGACGGTGGTCAGCCCCAGCATTTT,CSAADGGQPQHF
-,TRBJ2-3,many,TRBV7-2,TGTGCCAGCAGCTTTACAGATACGCAGTATTTT,CASSFTDTQYF
-,TRBJ2-5,-,TRBV10-2,TGCGCCAGCAGGTCCCCGGAGGAGACCCAGTACTTC,CASRSPEETQYF
TRBD1,TRBJ2-5,many,TRBV7-2,TGTGCCAGCAGCTTATTTACAGGGGGCCGCAGGGGGACCCAGTACTTC,CASSLFTGGRRGTQYF
-,TRBJ2-7,-,TRBV6-5,TGTGCCAGCAGTTATGGGCCGGGGGCGGATGAGCAGTACTTC,CASSYGPGADEQYF
-,TRBJ2-1,few,TRBV12-3/TRBV12-4,TGTGCCAGCAGTCCCCAATGGGGGGTATTCAATGAGCAGTTCTTC,CASSPQWGVFNEQFF
TRBD1,TRBJ1-1,few,TRBV29-1,TGCAGCGTTGAAGAGAACAGGGGATATGAAGCTTTCTTT,CSVEENRGYEAFF
-,TRBJ2-3,-,TRBV7-2,TGTGCCAGCAGCTTGGACAGATTCACAGATACGCAGTATTTT,CASSLDRFTDTQYF